The clone carrying this T cell receptor (beta chain) was counted a single time. Its antigen is not identified. The sample originates from a study of cytomegalovirus exposure and HLA in healthy donors. Method: immunoSEQ multiplex PCR; TCRdb's copy keeps in-frame clones and lacks some. Of under 400,000 clones listed, about nine tenths are singletons. Whole-study results and caveats: Reportedly, cytomegalovirus status was diagnosed with high sensitivity and specificity.

Germline loops: CDR1 SNHLY, CDR2 FYNNEI. V was trimmed by 7 bases and J by 1 base, leaving 17 bases between them. This CDR3 is 16 amino acids long. The rearrangement links TRBV2 to TRBJ2-1, with D maybe TRBD1 (6 bases). Sequenced material: PBMCs. The origin of this receptor is a woman aged 18-29 years in good health and CMV-seronegative. Here the CDR3 reads CASKTQGQLSYNEQFF. The DNA for the CDR3 is TGTGCCAGCAAGACTCAGGGGCAACTTTCCTACAATGAGCAGTTCTTC. The variable domain in full, completed from reference TRBV2 and TRBJ2-1, reads EPEVTQTPSHQVTQMGQEVILRCVPISNHLYFYWYRQILGQKVEFLVSFYNNEISEKSEIFDDQFSVERPDGSNFTLKIRSTKLEDSAMYFCASKTQGQLSYNEQFFGPGTRLTVL.